This TCR beta chain was identified in a study of OX40 agonist ivuxolimab in advanced cancers. CDR3 length equals 12 residues. Germline lookup yields CDR1 SGHAT and CDR2 FQNNGV. Trimming removed 10 bases at V and 4 bases at J, with 13 bases between. The assay was immunoSEQ multiplex PCR, and TCRdb's table has in-frame clones only and misses some. The sample has tens of thousands of clones; around 93% are singletons. Worth noting for this clone: What it recognizes is unknown.

Regarding the study as a whole: Clonal expansion from baseline to week 6 occurred in both CD4+ and CD8+ T cells. Some nonresponders likewise displayed low normalized T-cell clonal expansion. CD8+ T cells showed, on average, more clonal expansion than CD4+ cells.

The rearrangement links TRBV11-2 to TRBJ1-1; tentatively, D is TRBD1 (6 bases). This receptor was obtained from an adult with an advanced solid tumor such as melanoma, head and neck, liver or kidney cancer. Specimen: CD4+ or CD8+ T cells sorted from blood, collected in a trial of the OX40 agonist ivuxolimab. CDR3 sequence: CAIWGLGTEAFF. CDR3 coding DNA: TGTGCCATTTGGGGGCTTGGCACTGAAGCTTTCTTT.